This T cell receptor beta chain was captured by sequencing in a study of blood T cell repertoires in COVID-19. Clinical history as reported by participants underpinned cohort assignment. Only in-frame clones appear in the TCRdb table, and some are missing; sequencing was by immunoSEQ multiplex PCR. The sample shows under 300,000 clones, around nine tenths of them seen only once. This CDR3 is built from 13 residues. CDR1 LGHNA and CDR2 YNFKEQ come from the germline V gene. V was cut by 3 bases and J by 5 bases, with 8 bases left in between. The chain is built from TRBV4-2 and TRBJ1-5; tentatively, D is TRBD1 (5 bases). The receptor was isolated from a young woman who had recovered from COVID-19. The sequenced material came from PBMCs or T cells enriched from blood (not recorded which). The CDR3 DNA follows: TGTGCCAGCAGCCATGACAGCGATCAGCCCCAGCATTTT. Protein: CASSHDSDQPQHF.